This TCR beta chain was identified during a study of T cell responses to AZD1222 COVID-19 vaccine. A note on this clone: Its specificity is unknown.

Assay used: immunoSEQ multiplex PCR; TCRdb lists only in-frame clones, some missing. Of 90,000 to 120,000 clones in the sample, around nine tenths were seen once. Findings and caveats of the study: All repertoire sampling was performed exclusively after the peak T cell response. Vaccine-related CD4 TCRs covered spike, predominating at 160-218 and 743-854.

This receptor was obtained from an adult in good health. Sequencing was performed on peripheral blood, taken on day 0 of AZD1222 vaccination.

The CDR3 reads CASSLDLDQPQHF. In nucleotides, the CDR3 is TGTGCCAGCAGCTTGGATCTGGATCAGCCCCAGCATTTT. The chain links TRBV5-5 to TRBJ1-5; D unclear. Trimming pared 0 bases from V and 5 bases from J, leaving 6 bases between. CDR3 length: 13 residues. The germline CDR1 and CDR2 sequences are SGHKS and YYEKEE (reference sequence).